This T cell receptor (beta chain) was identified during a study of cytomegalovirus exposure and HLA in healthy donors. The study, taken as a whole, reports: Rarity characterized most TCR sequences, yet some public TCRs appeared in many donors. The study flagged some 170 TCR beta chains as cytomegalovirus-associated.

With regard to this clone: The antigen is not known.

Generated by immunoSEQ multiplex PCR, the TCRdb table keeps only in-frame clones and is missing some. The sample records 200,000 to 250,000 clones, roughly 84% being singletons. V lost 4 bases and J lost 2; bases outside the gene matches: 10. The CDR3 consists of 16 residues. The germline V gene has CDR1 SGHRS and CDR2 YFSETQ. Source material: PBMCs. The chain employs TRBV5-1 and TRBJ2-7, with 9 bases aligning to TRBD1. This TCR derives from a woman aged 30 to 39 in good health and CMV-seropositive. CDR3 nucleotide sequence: TGCGCCAGCAGCCATCCACCGGGACAGGGCACCTACGAGCAGTACTTC. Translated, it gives CASSHPPGQGTYEQYF.